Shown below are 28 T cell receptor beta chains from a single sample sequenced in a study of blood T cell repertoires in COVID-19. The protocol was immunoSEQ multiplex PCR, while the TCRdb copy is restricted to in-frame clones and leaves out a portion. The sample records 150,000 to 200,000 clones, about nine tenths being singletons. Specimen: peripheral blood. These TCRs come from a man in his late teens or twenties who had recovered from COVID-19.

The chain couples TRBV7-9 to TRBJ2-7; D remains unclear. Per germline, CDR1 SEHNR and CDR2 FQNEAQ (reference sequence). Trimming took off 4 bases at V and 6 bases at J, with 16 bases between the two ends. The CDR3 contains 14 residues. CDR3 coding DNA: TGTGCCAGCAGCTCCATCCAACTTCCGTTCGAGCAGTACTTC. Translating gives CASSSIQLPFEQYF.

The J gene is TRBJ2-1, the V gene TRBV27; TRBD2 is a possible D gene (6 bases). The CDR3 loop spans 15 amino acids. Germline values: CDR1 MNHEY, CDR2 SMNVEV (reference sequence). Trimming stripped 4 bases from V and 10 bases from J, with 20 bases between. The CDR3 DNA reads TGTGCCAGCAGTTCACCGGGACTGGGGTCAGGGGAGCAGTTCTTC. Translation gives CASSSPGLGSGEQFF.

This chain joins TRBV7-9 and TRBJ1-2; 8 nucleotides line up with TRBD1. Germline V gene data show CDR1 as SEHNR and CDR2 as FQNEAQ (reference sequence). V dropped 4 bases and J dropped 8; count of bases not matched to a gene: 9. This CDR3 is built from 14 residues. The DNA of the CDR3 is TGTGCCAGCAGCTCCTCCGGACAGGGTGGAGGCTACACCTTC. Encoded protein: CASSSSGQGGGYTF.

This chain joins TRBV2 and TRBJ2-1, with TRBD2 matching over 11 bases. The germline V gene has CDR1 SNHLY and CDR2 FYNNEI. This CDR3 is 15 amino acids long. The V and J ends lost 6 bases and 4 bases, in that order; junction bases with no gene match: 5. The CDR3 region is CASRTGTSGYNEQFF. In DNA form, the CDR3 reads TGTGCCAGCAGAACCGGGACTAGCGGTTACAATGAGCAGTTCTTC.

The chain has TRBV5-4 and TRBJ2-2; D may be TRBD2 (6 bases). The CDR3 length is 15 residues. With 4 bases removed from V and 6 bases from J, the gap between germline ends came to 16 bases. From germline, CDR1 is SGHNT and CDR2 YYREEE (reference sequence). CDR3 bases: TGTGCCAGCAGCGCCGAGGCGGGACTGGCCGGGGAGCTGTTTTTT. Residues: CASSAEAGLAGELFF.

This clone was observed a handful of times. The CDR3 DNA follows: TGTGCCAGCAGCTTTGTGGCCCGGGAGAGTTACAGCGAGCAGTACTTC. Its translation is CASSFVARESYSEQYF. The chain couples TRBV5-4 to TRBJ2-7, with D possibly TRBD2 on 6 matching bases. V gave up 2 bases and J gave up 6 bases, with 21 bases separating them. Germline V lookup: CDR1 SGHNT, CDR2 YYREEE (reference sequence). The CDR3 extends over 16 amino acids.

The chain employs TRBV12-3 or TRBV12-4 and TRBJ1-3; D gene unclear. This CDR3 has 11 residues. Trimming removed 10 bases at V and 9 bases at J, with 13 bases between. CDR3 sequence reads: CAILLGRTIYF. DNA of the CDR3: TGTGCCATCTTACTAGGTCGCACCATATATTTT.

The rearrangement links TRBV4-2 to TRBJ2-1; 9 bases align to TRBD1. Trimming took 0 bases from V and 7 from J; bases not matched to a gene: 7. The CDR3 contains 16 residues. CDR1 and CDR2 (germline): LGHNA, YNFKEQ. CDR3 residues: CASSQDLRTGANEQFF. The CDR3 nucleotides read TGTGCCAGCAGCCAAGATCTTAGGACAGGGGCGAATGAGCAGTTCTTC.

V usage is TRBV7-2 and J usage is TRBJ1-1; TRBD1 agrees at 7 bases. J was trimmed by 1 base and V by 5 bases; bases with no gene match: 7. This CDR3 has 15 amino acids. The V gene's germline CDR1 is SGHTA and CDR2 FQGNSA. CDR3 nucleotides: TGTGCCAGCAGCACCTCAACAGGGGCGAACACTGAAGCTTTCTTT. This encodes CASSTSTGANTEAFF.

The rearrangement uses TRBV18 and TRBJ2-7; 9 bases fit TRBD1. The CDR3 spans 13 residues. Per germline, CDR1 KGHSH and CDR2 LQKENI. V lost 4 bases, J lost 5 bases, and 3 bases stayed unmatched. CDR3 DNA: TGTGCCAGCTCACGACAGGGGGTCGACGAGCAGTACTTC. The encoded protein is CASSRQGVDEQYF. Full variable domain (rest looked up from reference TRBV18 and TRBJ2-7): NAGVMQNPRHLVRRRGQEARLRCSPMKGHSHVYWYRQLPEEGLKFMVYLQKENIIDESGMPKERFSAEFPKEGPSILRIQQVVRGDSAAYFCASSRQGVDEQYFGPGTRLTVT.

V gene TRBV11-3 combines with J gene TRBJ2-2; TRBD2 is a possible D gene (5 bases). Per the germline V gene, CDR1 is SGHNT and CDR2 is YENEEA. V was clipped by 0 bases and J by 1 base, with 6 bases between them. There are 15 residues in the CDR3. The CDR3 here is CASSLDRGNTGELFF. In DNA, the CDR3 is TGTGCCAGCAGCTTAGATCGGGGGAACACCGGGGAGCTGTTTTTT.

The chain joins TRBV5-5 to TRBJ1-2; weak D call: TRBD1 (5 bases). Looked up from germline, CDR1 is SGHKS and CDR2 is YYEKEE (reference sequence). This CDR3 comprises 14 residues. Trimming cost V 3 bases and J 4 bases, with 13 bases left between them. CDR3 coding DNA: TGTGCCAGCAGCTCCCCCGGGCAGGGCTATGGCTACACCTTC. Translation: CASSSPGQGYGYTF.

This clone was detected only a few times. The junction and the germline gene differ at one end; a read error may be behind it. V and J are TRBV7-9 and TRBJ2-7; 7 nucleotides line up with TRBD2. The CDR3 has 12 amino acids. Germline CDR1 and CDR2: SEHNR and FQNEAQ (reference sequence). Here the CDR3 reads CASSLERGEEYF. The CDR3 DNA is TGTGCCAGCAGCTTAGAGCGGGGCGAGGAGTACTTC.

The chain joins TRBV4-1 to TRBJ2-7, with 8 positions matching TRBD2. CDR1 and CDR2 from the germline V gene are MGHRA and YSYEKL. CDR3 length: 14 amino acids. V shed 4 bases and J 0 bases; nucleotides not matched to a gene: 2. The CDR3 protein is CASSPSGGSYEQYF. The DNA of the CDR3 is TGCGCCAGCAGCCCGAGCGGGGGCTCCTACGAGCAGTACTTC.

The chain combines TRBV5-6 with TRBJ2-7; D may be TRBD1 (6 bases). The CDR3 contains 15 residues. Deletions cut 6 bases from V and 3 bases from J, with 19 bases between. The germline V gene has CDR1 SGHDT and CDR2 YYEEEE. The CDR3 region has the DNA TGTGCCAGCATCTTAGATACAGGGTCCGACTACGAGCAGTACTTC. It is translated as CASILDTGSDYEQYF.

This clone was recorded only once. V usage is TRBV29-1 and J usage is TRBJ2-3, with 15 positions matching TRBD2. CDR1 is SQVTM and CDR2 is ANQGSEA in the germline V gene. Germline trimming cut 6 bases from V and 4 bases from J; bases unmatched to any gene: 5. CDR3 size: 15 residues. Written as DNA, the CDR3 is TGCAGCGTAAATGGACTAGCGGGAGGGGCAGATACGCAGTATTTT. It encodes CSVNGLAGGADTQYF.

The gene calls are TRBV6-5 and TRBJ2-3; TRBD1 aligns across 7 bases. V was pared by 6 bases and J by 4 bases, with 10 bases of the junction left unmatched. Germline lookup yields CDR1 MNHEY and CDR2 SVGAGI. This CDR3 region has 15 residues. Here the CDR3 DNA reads TGTGCCAGCAGACGACAGGGTTCCCAGCCAGATACGCAGTATTTT. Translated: CASRRQGSQPDTQYF.

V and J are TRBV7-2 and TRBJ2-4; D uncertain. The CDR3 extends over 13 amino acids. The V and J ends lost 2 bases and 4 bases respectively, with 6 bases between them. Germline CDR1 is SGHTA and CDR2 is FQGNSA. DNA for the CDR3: TGTGCCAGCAGCTTATCCGGGAAAAACATTCAGTACTTC. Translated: CASSLSGKNIQYF.

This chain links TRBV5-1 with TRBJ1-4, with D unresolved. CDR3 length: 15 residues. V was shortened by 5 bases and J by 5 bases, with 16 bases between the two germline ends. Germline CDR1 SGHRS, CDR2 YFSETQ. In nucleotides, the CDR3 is TGCGCCAGCAGAGACCAGACGGGAATGAATGAAAAACTGTTTTTT. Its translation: CASRDQTGMNEKLFF.

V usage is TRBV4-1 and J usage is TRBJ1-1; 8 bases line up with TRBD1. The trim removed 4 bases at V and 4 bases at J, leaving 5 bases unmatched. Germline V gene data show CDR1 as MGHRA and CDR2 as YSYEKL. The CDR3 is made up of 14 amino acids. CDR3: CASSPGDRTTEAFF. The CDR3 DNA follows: TGCGCCAGCAGCCCTGGGGACAGGACCACTGAAGCTTTCTTT.

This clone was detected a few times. The CDR3 DNA reads as TGCGCCAGCAAGACAGGGAAGTTGAATCAGCCCCAGCATTTT. Translated: CASKTGKLNQPQHF. This chain joins TRBV5-1 and TRBJ1-5; TRBD1 matches at 7 bases. The ends lost 6 bases at V and 4 bases at J; junction bases unmatched: 7. The CDR3 totals 14 residues. Germline CDR1 reads SGHRS; CDR2 reads YFSETQ.

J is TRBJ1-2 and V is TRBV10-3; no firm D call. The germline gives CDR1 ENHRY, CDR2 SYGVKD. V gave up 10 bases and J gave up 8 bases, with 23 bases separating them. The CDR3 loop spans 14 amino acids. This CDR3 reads CATSEAPSGSGYTF. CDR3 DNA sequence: TGTGCCACCTCCGAGGCCCCGTCGGGGTCCGGCTACACCTTC.

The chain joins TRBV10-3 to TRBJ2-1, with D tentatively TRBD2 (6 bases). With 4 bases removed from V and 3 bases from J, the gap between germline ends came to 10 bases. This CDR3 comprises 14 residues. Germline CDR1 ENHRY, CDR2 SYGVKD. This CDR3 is CAISGGTLYNEQFF. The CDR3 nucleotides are TGTGCCATCAGTGGAGGGACTCTCTACAATGAGCAGTTCTTC.

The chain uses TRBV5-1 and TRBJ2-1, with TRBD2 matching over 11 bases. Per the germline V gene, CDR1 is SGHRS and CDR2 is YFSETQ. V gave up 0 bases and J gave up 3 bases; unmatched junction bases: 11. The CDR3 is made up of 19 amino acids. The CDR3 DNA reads TGCGCCAGCAGCTTGGAGGGACTAGCGGCAACGAAATACTACAATGAGCAGTTCTTC. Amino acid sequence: CASSLEGLAATKYYNEQFF.

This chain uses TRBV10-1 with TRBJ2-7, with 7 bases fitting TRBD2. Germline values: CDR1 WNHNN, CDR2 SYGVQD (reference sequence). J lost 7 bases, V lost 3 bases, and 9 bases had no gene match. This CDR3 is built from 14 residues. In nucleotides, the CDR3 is TGCGCCAGCAGTGAAAGTGGGAGGGCGCTGGAGCAGTACTTC. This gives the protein CASSESGRALEQYF.

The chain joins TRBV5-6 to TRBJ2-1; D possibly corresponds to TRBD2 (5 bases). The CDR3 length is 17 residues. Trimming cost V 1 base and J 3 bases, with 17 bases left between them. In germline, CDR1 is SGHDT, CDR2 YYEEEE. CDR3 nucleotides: TGTGCCAGCAGCTTGTGGTCCGGTAATCGGGACTACAATGAGCAGTTCTTC. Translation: CASSLWSGNRDYNEQFF. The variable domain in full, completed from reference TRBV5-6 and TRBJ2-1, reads DAGVTQSPTHLIKTRGQQVTLRCSPKSGHDTVSWYQQALGQGPQFIFQYYEEEERQRGNFPDRFSGHQFPNYSSELNVNALLLGDSALYLCASSLWSGNRDYNEQFFGPGTRLTVL.

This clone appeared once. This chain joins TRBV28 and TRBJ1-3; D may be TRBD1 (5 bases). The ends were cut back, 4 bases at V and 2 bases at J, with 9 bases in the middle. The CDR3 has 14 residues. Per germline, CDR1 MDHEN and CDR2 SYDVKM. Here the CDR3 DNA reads TGTGCCAGCAGTTCCGGAGGGGCTGGAAACACCATATATTTT. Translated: CASSSGGAGNTIYF. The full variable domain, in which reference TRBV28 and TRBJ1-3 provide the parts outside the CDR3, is DVKVTQSSRYLVKRTGEKVFLECVQDMDHENMFWYRQDPGLGLRLIYFSYDVKMKEKGDIPEGYSVSREKKERFSLILESASTNQTSMYLCASSSGGAGNTIYFGEGSWLTVV.

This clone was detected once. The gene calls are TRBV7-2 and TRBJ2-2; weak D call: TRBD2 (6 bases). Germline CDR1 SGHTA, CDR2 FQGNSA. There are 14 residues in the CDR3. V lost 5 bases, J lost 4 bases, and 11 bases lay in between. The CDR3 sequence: CASSQGLATGELFF. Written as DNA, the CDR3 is TGTGCCAGCAGCCAGGGACTTGCCACCGGGGAGCTGTTTTTT.